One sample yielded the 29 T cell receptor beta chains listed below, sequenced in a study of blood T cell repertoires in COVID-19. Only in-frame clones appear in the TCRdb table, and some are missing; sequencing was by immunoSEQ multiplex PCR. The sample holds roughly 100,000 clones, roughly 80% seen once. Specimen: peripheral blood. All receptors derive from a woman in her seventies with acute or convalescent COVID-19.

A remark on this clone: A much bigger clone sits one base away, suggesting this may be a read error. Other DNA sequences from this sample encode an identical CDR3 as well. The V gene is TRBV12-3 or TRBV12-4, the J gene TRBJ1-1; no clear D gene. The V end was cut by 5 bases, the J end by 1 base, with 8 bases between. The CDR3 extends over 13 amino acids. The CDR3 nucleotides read TGTGCCAGCAGTCCTACAGAGAACACTGAAGCTTTCTTT. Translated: CASSPTENTEAFF.

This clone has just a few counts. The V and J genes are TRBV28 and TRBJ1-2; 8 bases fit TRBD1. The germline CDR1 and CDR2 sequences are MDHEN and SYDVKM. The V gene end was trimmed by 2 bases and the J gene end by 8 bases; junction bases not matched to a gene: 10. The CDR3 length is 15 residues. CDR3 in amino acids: CASSLAGQGARGYTF. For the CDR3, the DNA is TGTGCCAGCAGTTTAGCCGGCCAGGGGGCGCGGGGCTACACCTTC.

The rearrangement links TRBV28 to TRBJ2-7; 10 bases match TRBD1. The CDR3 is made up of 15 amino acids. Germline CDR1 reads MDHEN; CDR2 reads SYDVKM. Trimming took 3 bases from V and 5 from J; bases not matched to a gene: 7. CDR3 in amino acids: CASSFGGQGGDEQYF. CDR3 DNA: TGTGCCAGCAGTTTTGGCGGACAGGGGGGGGACGAGCAGTACTTC.

CDR3 coding DNA: TGTGCCAGCAGCTTCGTCGGGGGGCAAGAGACCCAGTACTTC. It yields the protein CASSFVGGQETQYF. The gene calls are TRBV11-2 and TRBJ2-5; TRBD2 aligns across 7 bases. Germline V gene lookup returns CDR1 SGHAT and CDR2 FQNNGV. After removal of 3 bases from V and 2 bases from J, the junction contained 3 bases not matched to a gene. The CDR3 covers 14 residues.

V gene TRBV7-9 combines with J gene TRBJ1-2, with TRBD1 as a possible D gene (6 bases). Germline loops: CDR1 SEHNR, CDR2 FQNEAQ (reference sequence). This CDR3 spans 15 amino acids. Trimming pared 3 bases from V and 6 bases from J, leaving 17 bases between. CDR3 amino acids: CASSFGTPLTNGYTF. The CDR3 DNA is TGTGCCAGCAGCTTTGGGACACCTCTAACCAATGGCTACACCTTC.

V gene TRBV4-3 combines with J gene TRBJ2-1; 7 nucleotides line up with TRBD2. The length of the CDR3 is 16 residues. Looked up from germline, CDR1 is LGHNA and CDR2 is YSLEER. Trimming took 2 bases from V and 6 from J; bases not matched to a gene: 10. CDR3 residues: CASSQFLQRDPNEQFF. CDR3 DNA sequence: TGCGCCAGCAGCCAATTTCTGCAGCGGGACCCCAATGAGCAGTTCTTC.

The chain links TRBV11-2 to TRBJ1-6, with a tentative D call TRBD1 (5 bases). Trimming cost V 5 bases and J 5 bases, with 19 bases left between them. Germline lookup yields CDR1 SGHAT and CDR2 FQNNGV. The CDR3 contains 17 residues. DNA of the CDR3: TGTGCCAGCAGCCCCCTAGCGGGGGTAGGGAATAATTCACCCCTCCACTTT. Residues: CASSPLAGVGNNSPLHF.

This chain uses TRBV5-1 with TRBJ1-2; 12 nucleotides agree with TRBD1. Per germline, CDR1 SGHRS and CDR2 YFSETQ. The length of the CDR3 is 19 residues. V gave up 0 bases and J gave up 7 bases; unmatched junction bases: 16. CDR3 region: CASSLVRDRGLAGIGGYTF. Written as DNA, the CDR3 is TGCGCCAGCAGCTTGGTGCGGGACAGGGGGCTGGCAGGGATCGGTGGCTACACCTTC.

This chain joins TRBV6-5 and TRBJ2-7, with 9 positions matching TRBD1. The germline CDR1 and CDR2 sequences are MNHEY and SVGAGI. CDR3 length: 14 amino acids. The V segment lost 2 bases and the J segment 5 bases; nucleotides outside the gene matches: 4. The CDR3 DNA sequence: TGTGCCAGCAGTTACGGAACAGGGGGCGACGAGCAGTACTTC. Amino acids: CASSYGTGGDEQYF.

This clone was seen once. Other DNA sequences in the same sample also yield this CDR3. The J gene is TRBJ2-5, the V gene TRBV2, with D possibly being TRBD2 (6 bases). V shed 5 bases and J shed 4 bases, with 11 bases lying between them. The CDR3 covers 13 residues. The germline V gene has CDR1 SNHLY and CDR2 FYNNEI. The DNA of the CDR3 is TGTGCCAGCAGTCGGGACTCCGGAGAGACCCAGTACTTC. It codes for CASSRDSGETQYF.

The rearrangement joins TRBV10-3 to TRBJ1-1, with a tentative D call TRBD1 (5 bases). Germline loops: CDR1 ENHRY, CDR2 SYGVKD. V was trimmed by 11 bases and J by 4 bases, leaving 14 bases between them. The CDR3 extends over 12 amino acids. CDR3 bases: TGTGCCTATTCATCGGACACCACTGAAGCTTTCTTT. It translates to CAYSSDTTEAFF.

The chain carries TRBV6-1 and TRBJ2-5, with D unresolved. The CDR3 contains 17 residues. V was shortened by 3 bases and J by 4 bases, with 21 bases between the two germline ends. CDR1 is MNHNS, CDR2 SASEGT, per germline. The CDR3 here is CASSDIRRSPKGETQYF. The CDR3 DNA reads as TGTGCCAGCAGTGATATTAGGCGGAGTCCCAAAGGAGAGACCCAGTACTTC.

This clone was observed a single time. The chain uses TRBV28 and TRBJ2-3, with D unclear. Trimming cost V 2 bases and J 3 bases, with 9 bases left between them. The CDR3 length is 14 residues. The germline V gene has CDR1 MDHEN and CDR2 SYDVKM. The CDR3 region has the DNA TGTGCCAGCAGTTTAGACTTGGAGACAGATACGCAGTATTTT. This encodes CASSLDLETDTQYF.

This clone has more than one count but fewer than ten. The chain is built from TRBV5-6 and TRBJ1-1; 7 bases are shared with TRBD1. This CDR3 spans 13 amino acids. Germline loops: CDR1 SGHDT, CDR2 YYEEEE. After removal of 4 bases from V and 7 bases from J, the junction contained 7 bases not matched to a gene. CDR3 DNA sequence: TGTGCCAGCAGCCAGACAGGGTATGTTGAAGCTTTCTTT. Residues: CASSQTGYVEAFF.

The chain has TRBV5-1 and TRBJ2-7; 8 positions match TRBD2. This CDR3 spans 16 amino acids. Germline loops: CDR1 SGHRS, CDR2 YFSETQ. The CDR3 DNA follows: TGCCCCTGTTTGAGCCGTTGGGGGGGCCGGGGGGGGGAGCAGTACTTC. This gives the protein CPCLSRWGGRGGEQYF.

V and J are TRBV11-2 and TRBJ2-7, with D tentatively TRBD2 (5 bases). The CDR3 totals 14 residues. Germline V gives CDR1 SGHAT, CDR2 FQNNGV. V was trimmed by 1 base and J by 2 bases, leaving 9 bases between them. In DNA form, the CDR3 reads TGTGCCAGCAGCTTAGGAGGGATCCCCTACGAGCAGTACTTC. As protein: CASSLGGIPYEQYF.

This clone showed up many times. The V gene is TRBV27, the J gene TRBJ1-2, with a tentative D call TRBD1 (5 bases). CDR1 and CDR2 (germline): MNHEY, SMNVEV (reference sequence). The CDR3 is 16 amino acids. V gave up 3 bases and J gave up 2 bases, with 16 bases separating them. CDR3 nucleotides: TGTGCCAGCAGTTTCAACGACCCGGGGGGAAACTATGGCTACACCTTC. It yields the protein CASSFNDPGGNYGYTF.

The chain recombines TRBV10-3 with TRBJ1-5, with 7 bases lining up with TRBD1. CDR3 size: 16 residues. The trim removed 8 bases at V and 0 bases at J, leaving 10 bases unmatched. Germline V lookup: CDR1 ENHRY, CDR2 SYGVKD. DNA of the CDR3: TGTGCCATCCCGGGACAGCTTTATTATAGCAATCAGCCCCAGCATTTT. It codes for CAIPGQLYYSNQPQHF.

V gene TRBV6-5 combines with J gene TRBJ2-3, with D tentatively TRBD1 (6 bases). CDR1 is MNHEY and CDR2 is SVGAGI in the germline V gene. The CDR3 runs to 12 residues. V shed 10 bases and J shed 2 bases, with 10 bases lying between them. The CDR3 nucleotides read TGTGCCACACAGGGATACACAGATACGCAGTATTTT. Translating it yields CATQGYTDTQYF.

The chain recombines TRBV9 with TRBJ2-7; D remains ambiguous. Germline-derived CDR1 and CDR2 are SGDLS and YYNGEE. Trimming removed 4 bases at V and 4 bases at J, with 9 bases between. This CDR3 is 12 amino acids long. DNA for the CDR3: TGTGCCAGCAGCCCATCAGGTTACGAGCAGTACTTC. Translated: CASSPSGYEQYF.

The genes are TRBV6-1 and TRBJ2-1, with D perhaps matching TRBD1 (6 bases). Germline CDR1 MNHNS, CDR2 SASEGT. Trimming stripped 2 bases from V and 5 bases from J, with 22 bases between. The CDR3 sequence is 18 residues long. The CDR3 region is CASSELVGAATLDNEQFF. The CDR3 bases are TGTGCCAGCAGTGAACTGGTGGGGGCTGCAACACTCGACAATGAGCAGTTCTTC.

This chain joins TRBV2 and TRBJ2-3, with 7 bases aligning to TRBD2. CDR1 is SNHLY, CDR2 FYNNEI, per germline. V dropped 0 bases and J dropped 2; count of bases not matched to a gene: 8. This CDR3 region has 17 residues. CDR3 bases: TGTGCCAGCAGTGAAGCAAGACTAGCCCACACCACAGATACGCAGTATTTT. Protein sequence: CASSEARLAHTTDTQYF.

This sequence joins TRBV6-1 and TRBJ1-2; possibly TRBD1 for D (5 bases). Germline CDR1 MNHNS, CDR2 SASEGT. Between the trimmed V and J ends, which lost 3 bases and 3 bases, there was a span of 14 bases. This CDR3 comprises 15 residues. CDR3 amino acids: CASSEGGAHYYGYTF. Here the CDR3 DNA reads TGTGCCAGCAGTGAGGGGGGTGCCCACTACTATGGCTACACCTTC.

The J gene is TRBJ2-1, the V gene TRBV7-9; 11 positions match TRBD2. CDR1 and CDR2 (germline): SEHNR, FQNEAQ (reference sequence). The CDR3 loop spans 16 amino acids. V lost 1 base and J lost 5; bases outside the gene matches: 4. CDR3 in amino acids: CASSLGLAGWNNEQFF. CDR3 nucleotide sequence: TGTGCCAGCAGCTTAGGACTAGCGGGGTGGAACAATGAGCAGTTCTTC.

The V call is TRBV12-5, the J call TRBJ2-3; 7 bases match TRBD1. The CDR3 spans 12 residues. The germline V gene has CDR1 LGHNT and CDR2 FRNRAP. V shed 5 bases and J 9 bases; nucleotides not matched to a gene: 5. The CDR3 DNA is TGTGCTAGTGGTCCCGACAGGGAGACGCAGTATTTT. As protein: CASGPDRETQYF.

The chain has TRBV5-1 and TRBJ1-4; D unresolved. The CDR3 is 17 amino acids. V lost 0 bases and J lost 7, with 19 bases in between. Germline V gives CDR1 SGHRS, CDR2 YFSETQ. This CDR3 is CASSLARAVGSSEKLFF. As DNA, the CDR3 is TGCGCCAGCAGCTTGGCCCGGGCCGTCGGGAGCAGTGAAAAACTGTTTTTT.

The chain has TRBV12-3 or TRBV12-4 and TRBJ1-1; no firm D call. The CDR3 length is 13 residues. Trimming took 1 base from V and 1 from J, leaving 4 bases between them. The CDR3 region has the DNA TGTGCCAGCAGTTTAGGACAGAACACTGAAGCTTTCTTT. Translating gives CASSLGQNTEAFF.

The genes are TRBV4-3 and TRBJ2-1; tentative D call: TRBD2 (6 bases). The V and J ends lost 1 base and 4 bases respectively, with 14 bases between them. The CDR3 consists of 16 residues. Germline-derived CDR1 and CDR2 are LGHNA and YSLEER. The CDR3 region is CASSQADSGAYNEQFF. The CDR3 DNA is TGCGCCAGCAGCCAAGCGGATAGCGGAGCATACAATGAGCAGTTCTTC.

In DNA form, the CDR3 reads TGCGCCAGCAGTGAGTATGGGGAGGAGCAGCCCCAGCATTTT. Its translation is CASSEYGEEQPQHF. This chain joins TRBV10-2 and TRBJ1-5, with D uncertain. V lost 1 base, J lost 7 bases, and 11 bases lay in between. The germline CDR1 and CDR2 sequences are WSHSY and SAAADI. The CDR3 is 14 residues long.